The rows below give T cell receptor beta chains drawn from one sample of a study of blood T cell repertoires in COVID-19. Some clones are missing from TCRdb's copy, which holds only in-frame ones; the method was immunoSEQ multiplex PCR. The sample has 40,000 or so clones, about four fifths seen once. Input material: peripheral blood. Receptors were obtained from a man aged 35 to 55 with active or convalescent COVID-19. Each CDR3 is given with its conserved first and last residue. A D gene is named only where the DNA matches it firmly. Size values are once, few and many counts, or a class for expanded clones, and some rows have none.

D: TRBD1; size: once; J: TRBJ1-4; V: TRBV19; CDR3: CASSISWLRTGDRQKLFF; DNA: TGTGCCAGTAGTATTTCTTGGCTCAGAACAGGGGACCGCCAAAAACTGTTTTTT
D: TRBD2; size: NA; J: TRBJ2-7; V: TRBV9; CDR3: CASSPSGRLPEQYF; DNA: TGTGCCAGCAGCCCTAGCGGGAGACTACCCGAGCAGTACTTC
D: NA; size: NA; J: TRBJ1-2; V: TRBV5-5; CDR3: CASSLYGLINYGYTF; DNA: TGTGCCAGCAGCTTGTACGGACTTATAAACTATGGCTACACCTTC
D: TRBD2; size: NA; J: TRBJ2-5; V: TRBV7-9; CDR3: CASSLKGTRGGGETQYF; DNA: TGTGCCAGCAGCTTAAAGGGGACCCGGGGGGGAGGAGAGACCCAGTACTTC
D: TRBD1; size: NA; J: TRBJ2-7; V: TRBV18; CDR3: CASSQGTGLVYEQYF; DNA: TGTGCCAGCTCCCAGGGGACAGGTCTTGTCTACGAGCAGTACTTC
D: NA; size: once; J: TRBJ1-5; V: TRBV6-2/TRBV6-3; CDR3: CASSSQGARQPQHF; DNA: TGTGCCAGCAGTTCCCAGGGTGCACGGCAGCCCCAGCATTTT
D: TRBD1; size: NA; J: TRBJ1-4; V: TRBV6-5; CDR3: CASSSGGSSNEKLFF; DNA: TGTGCCAGCAGTTCAGGGGGTAGCTCTAATGAAAAACTGTTTTTT
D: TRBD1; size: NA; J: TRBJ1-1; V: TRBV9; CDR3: CASSEGTGEAFF; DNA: TGTGCCAGCAGCGAGGGGACAGGGGAAGCTTTCTTT
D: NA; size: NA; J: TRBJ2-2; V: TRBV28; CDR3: CASSPPFFSREDTGELFF; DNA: TGTGCCAGCAGTCCGCCTTTCTTCAGCAGGGAGGACACCGGGGAGCTGTTTTTT
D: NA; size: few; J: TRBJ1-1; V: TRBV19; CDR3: CASSIRGNTEAFF; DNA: TGTGCCAGTAGTATAAGGGGCAACACTGAAGCTTTCTTT
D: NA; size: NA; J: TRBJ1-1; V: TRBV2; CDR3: CASRRQERGEAFF; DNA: TGTGCCAGCAGGCGACAGGAAAGGGGTGAAGCTTTCTTT
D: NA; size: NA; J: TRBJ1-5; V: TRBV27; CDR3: CASSSSVRTQGGQPQHF; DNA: TGTGCCAGCAGTTCCTCCGTCCGGACCCAAGGGGGTCAGCCCCAGCATTTT
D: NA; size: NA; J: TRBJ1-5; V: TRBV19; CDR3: CASSIGGGSNQPQHF; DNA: TGTGCCAGTAGTATAGGGGGGGGTAGCAATCAGCCCCAGCATTTT
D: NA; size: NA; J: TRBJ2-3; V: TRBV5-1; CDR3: CASSLVPGPTDTQYF; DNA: TGCGCCAGCAGCTTGGTTCCAGGGCCTACAGATACGCAGTATTTT
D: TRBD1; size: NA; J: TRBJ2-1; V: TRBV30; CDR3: CAWSRGTGRSYNEQFF; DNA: TGTGCCTGGAGCCGCGGGACAGGCCGATCCTACAATGAGCAGTTCTTC
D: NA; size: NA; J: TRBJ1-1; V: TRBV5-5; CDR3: CASRALAGETEAFF; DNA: TGTGCCAGCAGGGCACTGGCAGGGGAGACTGAAGCTTTCTTT
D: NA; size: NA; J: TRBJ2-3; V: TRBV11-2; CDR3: CASSLVDRSPTDTQYF; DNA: TGTGCCAGCAGCTTAGTCGACAGGTCGCCCACAGATACGCAGTATTTT
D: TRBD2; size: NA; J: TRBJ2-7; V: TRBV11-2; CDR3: CASSRLAGWNEQYF; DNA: TGTGCCAGCAGCCGACTAGCGGGGTGGAACGAGCAGTACTTC
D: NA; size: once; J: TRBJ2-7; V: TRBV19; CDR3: CASNDRDVYEQYF; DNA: TGTGCCAGTAATGACCGGGATGTTTACGAGCAGTACTTC